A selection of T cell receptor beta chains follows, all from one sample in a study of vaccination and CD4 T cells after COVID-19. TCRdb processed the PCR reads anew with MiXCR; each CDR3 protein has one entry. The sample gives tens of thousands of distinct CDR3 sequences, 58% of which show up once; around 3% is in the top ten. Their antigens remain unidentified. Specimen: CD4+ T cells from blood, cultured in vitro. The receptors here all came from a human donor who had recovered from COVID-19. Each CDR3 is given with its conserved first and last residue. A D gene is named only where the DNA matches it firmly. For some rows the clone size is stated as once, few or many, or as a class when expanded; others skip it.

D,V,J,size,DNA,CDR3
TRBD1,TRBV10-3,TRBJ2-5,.,TGTGCCATCAGTGCGGGACAGGGGACCTTGGAGACCCAGTACTTC,CAISAGQGTLETQYF
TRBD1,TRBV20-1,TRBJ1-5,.,TGCAGTGCTGGGGGACAGTGGGGCGGCCCCCAGCATTTT,CSAGGQWGGPQHF
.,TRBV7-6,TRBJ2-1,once,TGTGCCAGCAGCTCAACAGGGTCCTCCTACAATGAGCAGTTCTTC,CASSSTGSSYNEQFF
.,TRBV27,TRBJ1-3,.,TGTGCCAGCAGTACGACGACGGGGCCTTTATATTTT,CASSTTTGPLYF
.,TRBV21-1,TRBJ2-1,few,TGTGCCAGCAGCAAAGGTAACAACACCTACAATGAGCAGTTCTTC,CASSKGNNTYNEQFF
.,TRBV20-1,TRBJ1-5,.,TGCAGTACTAGATTCGGAGGCACTAATCAGCCCCAGCATTTT,CSTRFGGTNQPQHF
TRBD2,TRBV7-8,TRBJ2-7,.,TGTGCCAGCAGCCCAGAACTAGCGGCTACCTACGAGCAGTACTTC,CASSPELAATYEQYF
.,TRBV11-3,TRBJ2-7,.,TGTGCCAGCAGCTTAGGCCCCCCCTTCGAGCAGTACTTC,CASSLGPPFEQYF
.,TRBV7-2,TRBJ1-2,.,TGTGCCAGCAGCCCCCGGGGGCTGGATGGCTACACCTTC,CASSPRGLDGYTF
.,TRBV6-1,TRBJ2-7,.,TGTGCCAGCAGCCAGAGACAGGACCCCTCCGAGCAGTACTTC,CASSQRQDPSEQYF
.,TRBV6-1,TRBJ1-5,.,TGTGCCAGCACCCCAAGGGATTTTGAAAGCAATCAGCCCCAGCATTTT,CASTPRDFESNQPQHF
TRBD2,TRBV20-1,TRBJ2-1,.,TGCAGTGCCCCCATCCCGGGACTAGCTCGCGGTGAGCAGTTCTTC,CSAPIPGLARGEQFF
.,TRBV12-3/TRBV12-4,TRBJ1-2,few,TGTGCCAGCAGTCCAAGTTCAAGCCCTCGTAACGGCTACACCTTC,CASSPSSSPRNGYTF
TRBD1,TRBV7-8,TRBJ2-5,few,TGTGCCAGCAGCCACGACAGGGTGGTGGAGACCCAGTACTTC,CASSHDRVVETQYF
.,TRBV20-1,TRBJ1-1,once,TGCAGTGCTCCCGGGACACTGAACACTGAAGCTTTCTTT,CSAPGTLNTEAFF
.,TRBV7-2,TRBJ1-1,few,TGTGCCAGCAGCCCAAGGACGGGCATGAACACTGAAGCTTTCTTT,CASSPRTGMNTEAFF
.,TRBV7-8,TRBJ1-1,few,TGTGCCAGCAGCTTAGCGGGGAAGAAATGGACTGAAGCTTTCTTT,CASSLAGKKWTEAFF
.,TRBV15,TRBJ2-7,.,TGTGCCACCAGCATTGACGCCTCCTACGAGCAGTACTTC,CATSIDASYEQYF
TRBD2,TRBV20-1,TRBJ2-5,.,TGCAGTGTTATGATCCCTAGCGGGATAGAGAGAGAGACCCAGTACTTC,CSVMIPSGIERETQYF
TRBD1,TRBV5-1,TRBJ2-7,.,TGCGCCAGCACCCTCCGGCCGACCGGGACAGGCTCCTACGAGCAGTACTTC,CASTLRPTGTGSYEQYF
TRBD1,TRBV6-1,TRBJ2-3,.,TGTGCCAGCAGTCATGGGACAGCCTCAACAGATACGCAGTATTTT,CASSHGTASTDTQYF
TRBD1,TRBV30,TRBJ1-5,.,TGTGCCTGGAGTGTACGGAGGGGGCTGCCGGATCAGCCCCAGCATTTT,CAWSVRRGLPDQPQHF
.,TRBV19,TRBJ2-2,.,TGTGCCAGTAGGCAAGGGACCCCCGGGGAGCTGTTTTTT,CASRQGTPGELFF
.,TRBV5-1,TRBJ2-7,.,.,CASTNQTSMYLCASRPSGTYEQYF
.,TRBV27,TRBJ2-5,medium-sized,TGTGCCAGCAGTACAGGTTTTGGAGAGACCCAGTACTTC,CASSTGFGETQYF
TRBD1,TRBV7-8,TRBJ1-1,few,TGTGCCAGCAGCCCTGGGACAGGGAAGGGACACACTGAAGCTTTCTTT,CASSPGTGKGHTEAFF
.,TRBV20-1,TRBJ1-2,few,TGCAGTGCTAGAGAAGGAGCAAAAAACTATGGCTACACCTTC,CSAREGAKNYGYTF
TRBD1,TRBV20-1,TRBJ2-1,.,TGCAGTACAAACCGAGGGGACAGGGTGAATAATGAGCAGTTCTTC,CSTNRGDRVNNEQFF
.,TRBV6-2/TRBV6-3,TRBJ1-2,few,TGTGCCAGCAGGAGGGTGTCTAACTATGGCTACACCTTC,CASRRVSNYGYTF
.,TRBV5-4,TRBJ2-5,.,TGTGCCAGCAGCCGGAGGGGGGGTTTAACGGAGACCCAGTACTTC,CASSRRGGLTETQYF
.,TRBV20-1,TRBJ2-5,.,TGCAGTGCCGCAGGGGAGGGAGGAGAGACCCAGTACTTC,CSAAGEGGETQYF
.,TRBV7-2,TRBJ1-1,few,TGTGCCAGCAGCTTAGCGCCAGCCACTGAAGCTTTCTTT,CASSLAPATEAFF
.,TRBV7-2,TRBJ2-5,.,TGTGCCAGCAGCTTAGGTTCGGGGGCCTACGGGACCCAGTACTTC,CASSLGSGAYGTQYF
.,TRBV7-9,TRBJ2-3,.,TGTGCCAGCAGCTTAGTAATCCAGGGGCCAGATACGCAGTATTTT,CASSLVIQGPDTQYF
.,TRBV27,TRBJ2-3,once,TGTGCCAGCAGTTTATACCCCGATCGCACAGATACGCAGTATTTT,CASSLYPDRTDTQYF
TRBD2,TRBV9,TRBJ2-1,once,TGTGCCAGCAGCGTAGAGCAAGCGGGGCTATACAATGAGCAGTTCTTC,CASSVEQAGLYNEQFF
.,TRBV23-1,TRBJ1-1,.,TGCGCCAGCACCCCTCCCCGGGGGAAGAACACTGAAGCTTTCTTT,CASTPPRGKNTEAFF
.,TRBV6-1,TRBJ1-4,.,TGTGCCAGCAGTGGGGCGGAGATTATCCTCGGGAAACTGTTTTTT,CASSGAEIILGKLFF
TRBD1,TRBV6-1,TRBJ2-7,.,TGTGCCAGCAGTCCTGGGACAGCCCAGTACTTC,CASSPGTAQYF
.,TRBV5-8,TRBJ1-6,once,TGTGCCAGCAGCTTCCGGGGGCGATCTCCCTATAATTCACCCCTCCACTTT,CASSFRGRSPYNSPLHF
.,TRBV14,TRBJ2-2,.,TGTGCCAGCAGCCAAGGGTCCCAAACCGGGGAGCTGTTTTTT,CASSQGSQTGELFF
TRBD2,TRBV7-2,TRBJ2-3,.,TGTGCCAGCAGCTTAGCACTAGCGAGAGGCACAGATACGCAGTATTTT,CASSLALARGTDTQYF
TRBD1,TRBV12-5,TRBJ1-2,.,TGTGCTAGTGGTTTGTCAGGACAGGGGGCGGGCGGCTACACCTTC,CASGLSGQGAGGYTF
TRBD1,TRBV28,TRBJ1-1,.,TGTGCCAGCAGTTTATCTACGGGACAGGGTGGGAATGAAGCTTTCTTT,CASSLSTGQGGNEAFF
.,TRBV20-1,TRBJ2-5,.,TGCAGTGCTAGAGATCCATCGGGGACACAAGAGACCCAGTACTTC,CSARDPSGTQETQYF
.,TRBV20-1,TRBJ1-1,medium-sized,TGCAGTGCGAGACCCGGGTCAGCTCAGAACACTGAAGCTTTCTTT,CSARPGSAQNTEAFF
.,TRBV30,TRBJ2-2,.,TGTGCCTGGAGTGTACGCAGGGCTGCCGGGGAGCTGTTTTTT,CAWSVRRAAGELFF
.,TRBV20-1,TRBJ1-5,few,TGCAGTGCTATCGGTCTGCAGGGCAATCAGCCCCAGCATTTT,CSAIGLQGNQPQHF
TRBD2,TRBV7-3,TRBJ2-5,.,TGTGCCAGCAGCTTAATACTAGCGGGAGTCGAGACCCAGTACTTC,CASSLILAGVETQYF
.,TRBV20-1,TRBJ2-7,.,TGCAGTGCTCAAGCGGGCACCTACGAGCAGTACTTC,CSAQAGTYEQYF
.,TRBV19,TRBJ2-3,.,TGTGCCAGTAGTATGGGAGGCCCCACAGATACGCAGTATTTT,CASSMGGPTDTQYF
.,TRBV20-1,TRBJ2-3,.,TGCAGTGCTAGAGATCCGCAGGGGCGGGGAGATACGCAGTATTTT,CSARDPQGRGDTQYF
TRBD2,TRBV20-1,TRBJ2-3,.,TGCAGTGCCGCGAGGCGCGGGAGCAGGTTTGGCACAGATACGCAGTATTTT,CSAARRGSRFGTDTQYF
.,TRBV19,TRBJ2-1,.,TGTGCCAGTAGTATAGCGGGCCTCTCCTACAATGAGCAGTTCTTC,CASSIAGLSYNEQFF